This TCR beta chain was obtained from a study of shared clonotypes between healthy human individuals. Study-level information: Per donor, three plates held CD4 naive cells, three held CD4 memory, two held CD8 naive and one held CD8 memory. General study points: Richness estimates generally favored naive over memory subsets.

For this clone: Antigen: not known.

Produced via immunoSEQ multiplex PCR; TCRdb's table is partial and in-frame only. Found here are 1.4 million to 1.5 million clones, roughly 96% of them singletons; the top ten hold over 1%. This CDR3 region has 14 residues. Germline values: CDR1 GTSNPN, CDR2 SVGIG (reference sequence). V was clipped by 2 bases and J by 0 bases, with 8 bases between them. The rearrangement uses TRBV30 and TRBJ1-3; D unresolved. The receptor was derived from a young man in good health. Material for sequencing was naive CD4+ T cells sorted from blood. The subset here: CD45RA+ positively selected. In DNA form, the CDR3 reads TGTGCCTGGAGTCTGCAGGCCTCTGGAAACACCATATATTTT. Translating it yields CAWSLQASGNTIYF.